This TCR beta chain was obtained from a study of regulatory T cells in long-lasting Graves disease (dated by TCRdb to the early 2020s). Regarding the study in general: Persistent Graves' disease meant more than 5 years of antithyroid drug treatment with TSH receptor autoantibodies that stayed positive. This study used TCR sequencing and RNA sequencing of peripheral blood to compare persistent Graves' disease patients against newly diagnosed Graves' disease patients. The study was registered as a clinical trial and conducted in China. A total of roughly 33 samples were covered by TCR sequencing, comprising around 13 persistent and roughly 20 newly diagnosed Graves' disease patients. Persistent Graves' disease patients in the clinical cohort had taken antithyroid drugs for roughly ten years on average.

This specimen's time point label, interpreted: persistent/refractory GD, antithyroid drugs over 5 years with positive TRAb. RNA was extracted from PBMCs in TRIzol for both TCR sequencing and RNA sequencing. The diagnosis of Graves' disease followed American Thyroid Association guidelines. Recruitment of patients was carried out at an endocrinology department in Xi'an, China. Each patient gave approximately 10 milliliters of peripheral blood, collected in an EDTA anticoagulant tube. Ficoll Paque Plus density gradient separation was used to isolate PBMCs, and no further T cell sorting was performed. An Agilent 2100 Bioanalyzer and agarose gel were used to check RNA quality, and a NanoDrop 2000 was used to measure RNA concentration. What the work shows at the level of the full study, not this receptor alone: More public clonotypes were shared among persistent patients (under 3,000) than among newly diagnosed patients (more than 900). Preferential use of TRBV28, TRBJ1-2 and TRBJ2-5 was observed in persistent disease, whereas TRBV20-1 and TRBJ2-1 were favored in newly diagnosed disease. Only peripheral blood was studied, because thyroid tissue, the primary lesion, was inaccessible. Only the TCR beta chain was sequenced and analyzed. The small sample size was acknowledged by the authors as a limitation that may reduce accuracy. Compared with newly diagnosed patients, persistent Graves' disease patients had lower TCR Shannon entropy and fewer highly expanded clones, which suggests clonal expansion.

The library was prepared using multiplex PCR. The instrument given in TCRdb is Illumina HiSeq 4000. TCR beta libraries were built with iRepertoire HTBI primers and Arm-PCR amplification of CDR3 regions. Gel purification was performed on PCR products prior to sequencing. On the study's bioinformatics: A total of around 66 TRBV and some 15 TRBJ segments were identified across samples and were used for gene usage analysis of CDR3 amino acid clonotypes. COPE and FqMerger were used to merge the filtered high-quality paired reads into contigs. BLAST was used to align contigs to IMGT TRBV, TRBD and TRBJ reference genes, with CDR3 defined following IMGT. Any clonotype with a frequency above 0.1% was classified as a highly expanded clone. Shannon entropy served as the measure of repertoire diversity, while the Gini coefficient captured V-J evenness. Public clonotypes were defined as clonotypes shared by more than one individual. TCRdb's own reprocessing of the public reads used fastp at Q25 and MiXCR and kept productive beta chains. Records with the same CDR3 protein are collapsed into one entry carrying the most frequent genes and DNA. These V and J calls rely on TCRdb rather than the paper's analysis. In this sample the table shows 390,000 or so distinct CDR3 sequences, roughly 23% of which occur a single time. The ten largest clonotypes hold 28% of the sample.

V is pared back by 1 base and J by 5 bases, with 9 bases lying between the germline termini. CDR3 length: 15 amino acids, cysteine to phenylalanine. The kept DNA is CDR3 alone, 45 bases in frame from the first base. CDR1 and CDR2, per the germline V gene (reference sequence), are SEHNR and FQNEAQ. As regards this clonotype: The antigen it binds to is not known. No quality values exist for individual bases; no much larger clone is one base distant.

This TCR derives from a woman aged 40 to 55 with Graves disease. Donor details come from another sample of the same person, matched by shared clones. Sequenced here: peripheral blood mononuclear cells (PBMCs), sampled when the disease was refractory, from a patient treated with antithyroid drugs. Recombination joined TRBV7-9 with TRBJ1-6; a confident D gene designation cannot be given. The CDR3 protein: CASSLEGFHNSPLHF. The DNA sequence follows: TGTGCCAGCAGCTTAGAAGGGTTCCATAATTCACCCCTCCACTTT.